The 29 T cell receptor beta chains listed next were all sequenced from one sample in a study of shared clonotypes between healthy human individuals. As defined, naive CD8 cells were CD45RO-negative and positively selected for CCR7, with terminally differentiated effector memory CD45RA+ cells excluded. Assay: immunoSEQ multiplex PCR; the TCRdb copy retains only in-frame clones and omits some. The repertoire has some 2,000,000 clones, about 95% of them found once; the top ten carry 0.85% to 1.2%. The sample comprised naive CD8+ T cells sorted from blood. All receptors derive from a man aged 18 to 35 in good health.

This chain uses TRBV28 with TRBJ2-7; TRBD1 is a possible D gene (6 bases). This CDR3 spans 13 amino acids. Germline V CDR1 and CDR2: MDHEN, SYDVKM. The V end lost 4 bases, the J end lost 3 bases, and 10 bases lay between the germline ends. The CDR3 nucleotides are TGTGCCAGCAGTTACACGACAGGCTACGAGCAGTACTTC. This translates into CASSYTTGYEQYF.

This clone occurred once. The chain has TRBV6-6 and TRBJ1-1; D gene unclear. Trimming left V 6 bases short and J 6 bases short, with 17 bases between. CDR1 is MNHNY, CDR2 SVGAGI, per germline (reference sequence). This CDR3 spans 14 amino acids. The CDR3 DNA follows: TGTGCCAGCAGCCTACTCGTGAAGGGCTCTGAAGCTTTCTTT. Residues: CASSLLVKGSEAFF.

This chain joins TRBV28 and TRBJ1-2; 7 bases fit TRBD1. The CDR3 contains 17 residues. The ends lost 9 bases at V and 5 bases at J; junction bases unmatched: 21. From germline, CDR1 is MDHEN and CDR2 SYDVKM. The CDR3 sequence: CASSFDRGREAFYGYTF. The CDR3 coding sequence is TGTGCCAGTTCCTTCGATAGGGGGCGTGAGGCGTTTTATGGCTACACCTTC.

The rearrangement uses TRBV5-4 and TRBJ1-1; D remains unclear. There are 11 residues in the CDR3. Germline values: CDR1 SGHNT, CDR2 YYREEE (reference sequence). V was trimmed by 9 bases and J by 4 bases, leaving 10 bases between them. CDR3 protein: CATRGGTEAFF. The DNA for the CDR3 is TGTGCCACCAGAGGAGGCACTGAAGCTTTCTTT. Combining the CDR3 with reference TRBV5-4 and TRBJ1-1 gives the whole variable domain ETGVTQSPTHLIKTRGQQVTLRCSSQSGHNTVSWYQQALGQGPQFIFQYYREEENGRGNFPPRFSGLQFPNYSSELNVNALELDDSALYLCATRGGTEAFFGQGTRLTVV.

V is TRBV6-5 and J is TRBJ2-1; TRBD2 is a possible D gene (6 bases). Trimming took 0 bases from V and 7 from J, leaving 16 bases between them. CDR1 and CDR2 from the germline V gene are MNHEY and SVGAGI. The length of the CDR3 is 16 residues. In DNA, the CDR3 is TGTGCCAGCAGTTACTCTACGGGGGAATTTAATAATGAGCAGTTCTTC. It translates to CASSYSTGEFNNEQFF.

The chain is built from TRBV6-5 and TRBJ2-7, with TRBD2 matching over 11 bases. Unmatched junction bases numbered 3, after V lost 1 base and J lost 1 base. The CDR3 length is 16 residues. CDR1 is MNHEY and CDR2 is SVGAGI in the germline V gene. Here the CDR3 reads CASSYFTSGSSYEQYF. CDR3 DNA: TGTGCCAGCAGTTACTTTACTAGCGGGAGTTCCTACGAGCAGTACTTC.

This clone was seen just once. This CDR3 is also generated by other DNA sequences in the sample. The rearrangement uses TRBV6-5 and TRBJ2-7; D ambiguous. CDR1 is MNHEY, CDR2 SVGAGI, per germline. This CDR3 comprises 12 residues. Between the trimmed V and J ends, which lost 0 bases and 6 bases, there was a span of 6 bases. CDR3 region: CASSYSYGEQYF. The CDR3 bases are TGTGCCAGCAGTTACTCGTACGGCGAGCAGTACTTC.

The chain carries TRBV6-1 and TRBJ1-6, with a weak D call TRBD1 (5 bases). The germline CDR1 and CDR2 sequences are MNHNS and SASEGT. The CDR3 is made up of 15 amino acids. Trimming removed 2 bases from V and 4 bases from J, with 9 bases in between. The CDR3 coding sequence is TGTGCCAGCAGTGAACCGACAGATTATAATTCACCCCTCCACTTT. Residues: CASSEPTDYNSPLHF.

This clone appeared a few times. V usage is TRBV4-3 and J usage is TRBJ2-7; 7 nucleotides match TRBD1. This CDR3 has 17 residues. V shed 1 base and J 0 bases; nucleotides not matched to a gene: 9. Per germline, CDR1 LGHNA and CDR2 YSLEER. This CDR3 reads CASSQGWGTESSYEQYF. CDR3 nucleotides: TGCGCCAGCAGCCAAGGGTGGGGGACAGAGTCCTCCTACGAGCAGTACTTC.

The V gene is TRBV4-3, the J gene TRBJ2-5, with 11 bases aligning to TRBD1. Germline V lookup: CDR1 LGHNA, CDR2 YSLEER. The CDR3 runs to 17 residues. V was pared by 0 bases and J by 5 bases, with 8 bases of the junction left unmatched. For the CDR3, the DNA is TGCGCCAGCAGCCAAGATTGGAGGACAGGGGGCAGGGAGACCCAGTACTTC. Amino acids: CASSQDWRTGGRETQYF.

The chain is built from TRBV7-2 and TRBJ2-5, with TRBD1 matching 7 bases. CDR1 and CDR2 (germline): SGHTA, FQGNSA. The CDR3 spans 18 residues. V trimming: 4 bases; J trimming: 0 bases; junction bases outside the gene matches: 14. CDR3 protein: CASSSPTGADQYQETQYF. The CDR3 DNA sequence: TGTGCCAGCAGCTCACCAACAGGGGCAGACCAGTACCAAGAGACCCAGTACTTC.

The chain uses TRBV27 and TRBJ2-3; D is possibly TRBD2 (6 bases). The CDR3 length is 14 residues. The V end was cut by 7 bases, the J end by 2 bases, with 13 bases between. CDR1 and CDR2 from the germline V gene are MNHEY and SMNVEV (reference sequence). The CDR3 region has the DNA TGTGCCAGCACCTTAAGCGGGTTCACAGATACGCAGTATTTT. This translates into CASTLSGFTDTQYF.

Concerning this clone: One end of the junction varies from germline; a read error may be responsible. This rearrangement joins TRBV7-7 to TRBJ1-2; D is possibly TRBD1 (6 bases). The length of the CDR3 is 13 residues. Germline lookup yields CDR1 SSHAT and CDR2 FNYEAQ (reference sequence). This CDR3 is CASSPGAGYGYTF. The CDR3, as DNA: TGTGCTAGCAGTCCAGGGGCCGGCTATGGCTACACCTTC.

The chain couples TRBV7-9 to TRBJ2-5, with TRBD1 identical over 11 bases. Germline assignment: CDR1 SEHNR and CDR2 FQNEAQ (reference sequence). The CDR3 has 16 amino acids. J lost 0 bases, V lost 4 bases, and 4 bases had no gene match. The DNA of the CDR3 is TGTGCCAGCAGCTCCCGGGACAGGGGGTACCAAGAGACCCAGTACTTC. This gives the protein CASSSRDRGYQETQYF.

The CDR3 DNA reads as TGTGCCAGCAGCTTAGACGAGCAGTACTTC. This sequence encodes CASSLDEQYF. This chain connects TRBV7-8 to TRBJ2-7; D remains unclear. The CDR3 is 10 amino acids. Germline loops: CDR1 SGHVS, CDR2 FQNEAQ. V lost 1 base and J lost 5, with 0 bases in between.

The chain combines TRBV27 with TRBJ2-7; D may match TRBD1 or TRBD2 (7 bases each). Germline loops: CDR1 MNHEY, CDR2 SMNVEV (reference sequence). V was clipped by 2 bases and J by 6 bases, with 14 bases between them. The CDR3 totals 14 residues. The CDR3 sequence is CASSLQQGRGEQYF. DNA for the CDR3: TGTGCCAGCAGTTTACAACAGGGGAGGGGCGAGCAGTACTTC.

This sequence joins TRBV5-6 and TRBJ2-5; 8 bases map to TRBD1. The germline V gene encodes CDR1 SGHDT and CDR2 YYEEEE. V was clipped by 3 bases and J by 5 bases; unmatched bases: 6. The CDR3 spans 14 residues. The DNA for the CDR3 is TGTGCCAGCAGCTGGACAGGGATGGTCGAGACCCAGTACTTC. This codes for CASSWTGMVETQYF.

Points on this clone: Distinct nucleotide sequences in the sample also encode this CDR3. The rearrangement joins TRBV5-6 to TRBJ2-7, with D perhaps matching TRBD2 (6 bases). V was pared by 0 bases and J by 3 bases, with 10 bases between. CDR1 and CDR2 from the germline V gene are SGHDT and YYEEEE. This CDR3 is 14 amino acids long. In nucleotides, the CDR3 is TGTGCCAGCAGCTTGGGATCCGGGAGCTACGAGCAGTACTTC. As protein: CASSLGSGSYEQYF.

This chain connects TRBV2 to TRBJ2-1; 10 nucleotides line up with TRBD2. The germline gives CDR1 SNHLY, CDR2 FYNNEI. This CDR3 is 14 amino acids long. The V segment lost 9 bases and the J segment 8 bases; nucleotides outside the gene matches: 10. The CDR3 loop is CARTSGATRDEQFF. The CDR3 DNA follows: TGTGCCAGAACTAGCGGGGCCACTAGGGATGAGCAGTTCTTC.

J is TRBJ2-1 and V is TRBV6-5; 10 nucleotides line up with TRBD2. The CDR3 sequence is 15 residues long. The J segment lost 7 bases and the V segment lost 6 bases, leaving 9 bases of the junction unmatched. Germline V CDR1 and CDR2: MNHEY, SVGAGI. CDR3 coding DNA: TGTGCCAGCAGAACTCTAGCGGGGGTGGGGAATGAGCAGTTCTTC. As protein: CASRTLAGVGNEQFF.

This clone occurred once. The chain's CDR3 is CASSLARTSGVTDTQYF. The CDR3 coding sequence is TGTGCCAGCAGCTTAGCCCGGACTAGCGGGGTCACAGATACGCAGTATTTT. The J gene is TRBJ2-3, the V gene TRBV7-9; 12 nucleotides match TRBD2. CDR3 length: 17 amino acids. J gave up 2 bases and V 0 bases, and 3 bases lay outside the gene matches. Looked up from germline, CDR1 is SEHNR and CDR2 is FQNEAQ (reference sequence).

In the case of this clone: Other DNA variants within this sample encode the same CDR3. The CDR3 DNA sequence: TGTGCCAGCAGTTATTCAGGAAACACTGAAGCTTTCTTT. It encodes CASSYSGNTEAFF. V and J are TRBV27 and TRBJ1-1; D ambiguous. Per germline, CDR1 MNHEY and CDR2 SMNVEV (reference sequence). The length of the CDR3 is 13 residues. Trimming stripped 4 bases from V and 2 bases from J, with 8 bases between.

V gene TRBV9 combines with J gene TRBJ2-7; the D gene could be TRBD1 or TRBD2 (6 bases each). The CDR3 totals 17 residues. The V gene's germline CDR1 is SGDLS and CDR2 YYNGEE. Deletions cut 0 bases from V and 2 bases from J, with 18 bases between. The CDR3 reads CASSVEDSGTSTYEQYF. The CDR3, as DNA: TGTGCCAGCAGCGTAGAGGACAGTGGGACTTCCACCTACGAGCAGTACTTC.

The chain links TRBV14 to TRBJ2-7, with 7 bases matching TRBD1. Germline CDR1 SGHDN, CDR2 FVKESK. Germline trimming cut 3 bases from V and 2 bases from J; bases unmatched to any gene: 4. The CDR3 is made up of 14 amino acids. In nucleotides, the CDR3 is TGTGCCAGCAGCCACATGGGACAGACCTACGAGCAGTACTTC. Translated, it gives CASSHMGQTYEQYF.

This chain links TRBV5-8 with TRBJ2-5; a weak D match, TRBD2 (5 bases). V was pared by 4 bases and J by 10 bases, with 17 bases between. Germline CDR1 SGHTS, CDR2 YDEGEE. The CDR3 is 13 residues long. The CDR3 spells CASSLGLIGDQYF. The CDR3 coding sequence is TGTGCCAGCAGCCTTGGACTTATCGGGGACCAGTACTTC.

This chain links TRBV27 with TRBJ1-5; 10 bases fit TRBD1. V dropped 6 bases and J dropped 1; count of bases not matched to a gene: 12. The CDR3 is 18 residues long. Germline assignment: CDR1 MNHEY and CDR2 SMNVEV (reference sequence). In DNA, the CDR3 is TGTGCCAGCAGCAACCATCCGGGACAGGGGATCAGCAATCAGCCCCAGCATTTT. Encoded protein: CASSNHPGQGISNQPQHF.

The chain couples TRBV4-1 to TRBJ1-1; 7 nucleotides agree with TRBD1. The ends lost 2 bases at V and 4 bases at J; junction bases unmatched: 7. Germline loops: CDR1 MGHRA, CDR2 YSYEKL. The CDR3 consists of 15 residues. The CDR3 coding sequence is TGCGCCAGCAGCCAAAACGACAGGGTGGGCACTGAAGCTTTCTTT. Protein: CASSQNDRVGTEAFF.

This chain connects TRBV9 to TRBJ2-1, with 8 bases lining up with TRBD2. The CDR3 has 14 amino acids. Germline V gene sequence: CDR1 SGDLS, CDR2 YYNGEE. V lost 3 bases to trimming and J lost 8 bases; unmatched junction nucleotides: 7. CDR3 nucleotides: TGTGCCAGCAGCGACACCGGGGGGGCCCATGAGCAGTTCTTC. Amino acid sequence: CASSDTGGAHEQFF. Based on the CDR3 plus reference TRBV9 and TRBJ2-1, the full variable domain is DSGVTQTPKHLITATGQRVTLRCSPRSGDLSVYWYQQSLDQGLQFLIQYYNGEERAKGNILERFSAQQFPDLHSELNLSSLELGDSALYFCASSDTGGAHEQFFGPGTRLTVL.

A word on this clone: This specimen includes other DNA sequences encoding the same CDR3. The rearrangement joins TRBV4-1 to TRBJ2-7, with unresolved D. Trimming took 2 bases from V and 6 from J, leaving 5 bases between them. The CDR3 totals 11 residues. Per the germline V gene, CDR1 is MGHRA and CDR2 is YSYEKL. In DNA form, the CDR3 reads TGCGCCAGCAGCCAAATTGGCGAGCAGTACTTC. It specifies CASSQIGEQYF.